These 23 T cell receptor beta chains were sequenced from one sample in a study of identical twins. TCRdb reprocessed the 5' RACE reads with MiXCR, giving one entry per CDR3 protein. Among 450,000 to 600,000 distinct CDR3 sequences listed, 20% to 25% were seen once. Another study also made use of these data, one on yellow fever vaccine responses in identical twins.

The sequencing input was CD4+ T cells sorted from blood. All receptors derive from a woman aged 18-29 years in good health.

This clonotype occurred a few times. This sequence joins TRBV6-1 and TRBJ1-1; a possible D gene is TRBD1 (5 bases). V lost 6 bases, J lost 1 base, and 18 bases lay in between. The length of the CDR3 is 16 residues. The germline gives CDR1 MNHNS, CDR2 SASEGT. CDR3 sequence (DNA): TGTGCCAGCAGCTCCCCAGGCCGGAGGGGGAACACTGAAGCTTTCTTT. Amino acids: CASSSPGRRGNTEAFF.

This clonotype was seen just once. V usage is TRBV5-1 and J usage is TRBJ2-2; no clear D. V lost 4 bases and J 4 bases, leaving 14 bases between the germline ends. Germline CDR1 SGHRS, CDR2 YFSETQ. The CDR3 contains 15 residues. The CDR3 nucleotides read TGCGCCAGCAGCCCCGTAGTACGCTCCACCGGGGAGCTGTTTTTT. As protein: CASSPVVRSTGELFF.

This clonotype was seen a few times. CDR3 residues: CASSWAGLSTDTQYF. The CDR3 DNA is TGCGCCAGCAGTTGGGCAGGGCTGAGCACAGATACGCAGTATTTT. This chain joins TRBV5-1 and TRBJ2-3; D possibly corresponds to TRBD1 (5 bases). Germline assignment: CDR1 SGHRS and CDR2 YFSETQ. This CDR3 has 15 amino acids. V dropped 5 bases and J dropped 0 bases, with 13 bases sitting between them.

This clonotype was seen many times. This chain connects TRBV12-3 or TRBV12-4 to TRBJ2-3; TRBD1 aligns across 9 bases. The junction had 11 bases not matched to a gene; V was cut back by 6 bases and J by 7 bases. This CDR3 comprises 15 residues. The CDR3: CASSSGQGLWNTQYF. Written as DNA, the CDR3 is TGTGCCAGCAGCTCCGGACAGGGGCTATGGAATACGCAGTATTTT.

The chain links TRBV7-8 to TRBJ2-5; D is undetermined. Trimming took 1 base from V and 5 from J, leaving 8 bases between them. Germline-derived CDR1 and CDR2 are SGHVS and FQNEAQ. The CDR3 is made up of 13 amino acids. The CDR3 nucleotides read TGTGCCAGCAGCTTAGAGGAATATGAGACCCAGTACTTC. The encoded protein is CASSLEEYETQYF.

Regarding this clonotype: This sequence may be a read error, since a much larger clone differs from it by one base. The chain combines TRBV28 with TRBJ1-1, with D unclear. The CDR3 loop spans 12 amino acids. Germline lookup yields CDR1 MDHEN and CDR2 SYDVKM. The CDR3 coding sequence is TGTGCCAGCAGTGTCCAAAACACTGAAGCTTCCTTT. As protein: CASSVQNTEASF.

This clonotype was seen a few times. The V gene is TRBV20-1, the J gene TRBJ1-6; D remains unclear. Germline lookup yields CDR1 DFQATT and CDR2 SNEGSKA (reference sequence). The CDR3 is 14 amino acids. The V end lost 5 bases, the J end lost 14 bases, and 22 bases lay between the germline ends. DNA of the CDR3: TGCAGTGCTCGAAAGGACGGGCCCCTTATGGCCCTCCACTTT. Its protein is CSARKDGPLMALHF.

This clonotype has more than one count but fewer than ten. V is TRBV7-6 and J is TRBJ2-2; D call uncertain. CDR3 length equals 14 residues. Trimming left V 5 bases short and J 0 bases short, with 7 bases between. Germline V lookup: CDR1 SGHVS, CDR2 FNYEAQ. The CDR3 region has the DNA TGTGCCAGCAGCAATTACGCGAACACCGGGGAGCTGTTTTTT. This codes for CASSNYANTGELFF. Full variable domain (rest looked up from reference TRBV7-6 and TRBJ2-2): GAGVSQSPRYKVTKRGQDVALRCDPISGHVSLYWYRQALGQGPEFLTYFNYEAQQDKSGLPNDRFSAERPEGSISTLTIQRTEQRDSAMYRCASSNYANTGELFFGEGSRLTVL.

The chain employs TRBV15 and TRBJ1-2; D is uncertain. The CDR3 consists of 15 residues. V gave up 1 base and J gave up 8 bases, with 17 bases separating them. Germline-derived CDR1 and CDR2 are LNHNV and YYDKDF (reference sequence). DNA of the CDR3: TGTGCCACCAGCAGAGCTGCCCTGACCCCGTTGGGCTACACCTTC. This sequence encodes CATSRAALTPLGYTF.

CDR3 nucleotide sequence: TGCAGTGCTAGAGATACGCGACAGAACACTGAAGCTTTCTTT. It encodes CSARDTRQNTEAFF. This sequence joins TRBV20-1 and TRBJ1-1; no clear D gene. CDR3 size: 14 residues. Germline CDR1 is DFQATT and CDR2 is SNEGSKA (reference sequence). V lost 0 bases and J 1 base, leaving 9 bases between the germline ends.

In its sample, this clonotype was seen a few times. V usage is TRBV20-1 and J usage is TRBJ2-7, with 10 bases that match TRBD2. Germline CDR1 reads DFQATT; CDR2 reads SNEGSKA (reference sequence). This CDR3 has 14 amino acids. Unmatched junction bases numbered 7, after V lost 1 base and J lost 7 bases. The CDR3 reads CSARASSGSLEQYF. CDR3 DNA: TGCAGTGCTAGAGCTTCTAGCGGGAGTCTTGAGCAGTACTTC.

V gene TRBV7-9 combines with J gene TRBJ2-1; D is possibly TRBD1 (5 bases). Trimming cost V 3 bases and J 6 bases, with 21 bases left between them. The germline CDR1 and CDR2 sequences are SEHNR and FQNEAQ (reference sequence). The CDR3 has 17 residues. As DNA, the CDR3 is TGTGCCAGCAGCTTCTCCCCCACTTCGACAGTTGGCAATGAGCAGTTCTTC. Protein: CASSFSPTSTVGNEQFF.

This chain connects TRBV10-2 to TRBJ2-1, with TRBD2 identical over 9 bases. With V trimmed by 8 bases and J by 8 bases, 19 bases remained unmatched. Germline V lookup: CDR1 WSHSY, CDR2 SAAADI. The CDR3 loop spans 17 amino acids. The CDR3 loop is CASAAHLREGLRYEQFF. CDR3 DNA sequence: TGCGCCAGCGCCGCCCATTTGCGGGAGGGCCTTAGGTATGAGCAGTTCTTC.

The J gene is TRBJ2-7, the V gene TRBV29-1; 11 bases are a match to TRBD2. CDR1 and CDR2 from the germline V gene are SQVTM and ANQGSEA. CDR3 length: 16 residues. V was clipped by 7 bases and J by 0 bases; unmatched bases: 11. CDR3 DNA sequence: TGCAGCGACGGTATAGCGGGAGGGCCGAACTCCTACGAGCAGTACTTC. This codes for CSDGIAGGPNSYEQYF.

The V gene is TRBV27, the J gene TRBJ1-2, with 9 bases identical to TRBD1. V shed 6 bases and J 1 base; nucleotides not matched to a gene: 3. CDR1 and CDR2 from the germline V gene are MNHEY and SMNVEV (reference sequence). This CDR3 spans 14 amino acids. CDR3 residues: CASRKTGGNYGYTF. Here the CDR3 DNA reads TGTGCCAGCAGGAAGACAGGGGGTAACTATGGCTACACCTTC.

V and J are TRBV29-1 and TRBJ1-1; D is perhaps TRBD1 (5 bases). The CDR3 runs to 13 residues. Germline CDR1 reads SQVTM; CDR2 reads ANQGSEA. With 7 bases removed from V and 0 bases from J, the gap between germline ends came to 12 bases. CDR3 loop: CSATGGMNTEAFF. As DNA, the CDR3 is TGCAGCGCCACGGGGGGTATGAACACTGAAGCTTTCTTT.

The chain recombines TRBV7-9 with TRBJ1-1, with D hard to call. Deletions cut 5 bases from V and 1 base from J, with 8 bases between. This CDR3 has 13 residues. Looked up from germline, CDR1 is SEHNR and CDR2 is FQNEAQ (reference sequence). CDR3 in DNA: TGTGCCAGCAGCCCTACTCAGAACACTGAAGCTTTCTTT. Its protein product is CASSPTQNTEAFF.

The chain joins TRBV3-1 to TRBJ2-1, with 7 bases that match TRBD1. There are 13 residues in the CDR3. The V and J ends lost 5 bases and 6 bases, in that order; junction bases with no gene match: 4. The germline V gene encodes CDR1 LGHDT and CDR2 YNNKEL (reference sequence). The chain's CDR3 is CASSTRQGNEQFF. Here the CDR3 DNA reads TGTGCCAGCAGCACCCGACAGGGCAATGAGCAGTTCTTC.

The chain carries TRBV12-3 or TRBV12-4 and TRBJ2-3; no firm D call. This CDR3 region has 16 residues. Trimming took off 5 bases at V and 1 base at J, with 16 bases between the two ends. The CDR3 spells CASSPYDTTRTDTQYF. For the CDR3, the DNA is TGTGCCAGCAGTCCCTACGACACAACCCGCACAGATACGCAGTATTTT.

CDR3 coding DNA: TGTGCCAGCAGTTTGGACAGGCCCAATGAGCAGTTCTTC. Protein sequence: CASSLDRPNEQFF. The gene calls are TRBV12-3 or TRBV12-4 and TRBJ2-1; 7 bases agree with TRBD1. The CDR3 runs to 13 residues. Trimming removed 3 bases from V and 6 bases from J; junction bases left unmatched: 2.

There are a few counts of this clonotype. The DNA for the CDR3 is TGTGCCATCAGTGAAGGTCTAGCGGAAAATGAGCAGTTCTTC. This gives the protein CAISEGLAENEQFF. This sequence joins TRBV10-3 and TRBJ2-1, with 7 bases that match TRBD2. Looked up from germline, CDR1 is ENHRY and CDR2 is SYGVKD. Trimming cost V 3 bases and J 7 bases; bases outside gene matches: 6. This CDR3 region has 14 residues.

This clonotype was found a few times. The chain combines TRBV5-1 with TRBJ2-1; D gene uncertain. Trimming took 0 bases from V and 5 from J, leaving 9 bases between them. The CDR3 is 14 residues long. Germline V lookup: CDR1 SGHRS, CDR2 YFSETQ. For the CDR3, the DNA is TGCGCCAGCAGCTTGGTAGGTGGGGACAATGAGCAGTTCTTC. It is translated as CASSLVGGDNEQFF.

This sequence joins TRBV15 and TRBJ2-1, with 7 bases matching TRBD1. V trimming: 2 bases; J trimming: 5 bases; junction bases outside the gene matches: 12. Germline V gives CDR1 LNHNV, CDR2 YYDKDF (reference sequence). The CDR3 length is 17 residues. CDR3 in DNA: TGTGCCACCAGCAGAAGAATACCGGGACAGACAAACAATGAGCAGTTCTTC. It is translated as CATSRRIPGQTNNEQFF.